This T cell receptor (beta chain) originates from a study of blood T cell repertoires in COVID-19. Background on the study: Researchers got acute and convalescent COVID-19 samples from the United States, Italy and Spain. T cells, B-cell-depleted T cells, or PBMCs supplied cDNA or gDNA.

This clone has a single count. V was trimmed by 4 bases and J by 1 base, leaving 13 bases between them. The CDR3 contains 15 residues. Germline V CDR1 and CDR2: MDHEN, SYDVKM. In the authors' workflow: From reference gene primer amplification, estimates of nucleated cell counts were derived. The repertoire was sequenced with immunoSEQ multiplex PCR; TCRdb's copy has only in-frame clones and lacks some. From that table come the V and J calls and clone size; the DNA was used to work out D and trimming. The sample holds roughly 100,000 clones, roughly 86% seen once. This chain connects TRBV28 to TRBJ2-5; the D gene is possibly TRBD1 (6 bases). This TCR was sampled from a human donor in a cohort sampled during active COVID-19. Sequencing used peripheral blood. The CDR3 nucleotides are TGTGCCAGCAGTTCGCCAGGGGTAACCCAAGAGACCCAGTACTTC. As protein: CASSSPGVTQETQYF.